The clone carrying this TCR beta chain was counted a few times. The antigen remains unidentified. The sample belongs to a study of identical twins. Study results and limitations: It was possible that invariant MAIT and iNKT cells partly confounded the zero-insertion analyses.

TCRdb used MiXCR to reprocess the 5' RACE reads, holding one entry per CDR3 protein. The profile shows about 340,000 distinct CDR3 sequences, 9% to 15% of them singletons. Germline-derived CDR1 and CDR2 are LGHDT and YNNKEL (reference sequence). J was trimmed by 5 bases and V by 0 bases; bases with no gene match: 14. This CDR3 is built from 19 residues. The same sample was also used in a study of yellow fever vaccine responses in identical twins.

This clonotype originated in a woman aged 18-30 years in good health. The sample taken for sequencing was CD8+ T cells sorted from blood. The rearrangement uses TRBV3-1 and TRBJ2-5, with 11 bases aligning to TRBD2. For the CDR3, the DNA is TGTGCCAGCAGCCAAGAGACGGGACTAGCGGACAGAGGAGAGGAGACCCAGTACTTC. Translating gives CASSQETGLADRGEETQYF.